The sequence of this TCR beta chain was determined in a study of blood T cell repertoires in COVID-19. The overall study: Collection of acute and convalescent COVID-19 samples took place in the United States, Italy and Spain. In each case, the material was cDNA or gDNA derived from T cells, B-cell-depleted T cells, or PBMCs.

Clones were sequenced by immunoSEQ multiplex PCR, and TCRdb holds only the in-frame ones, with some missing. The table lists about 150,000 clones, more than 90% of them singletons, with approximately 0.5% in the top ten. Germline loops: CDR1 SNHLY, CDR2 FYNNEI. V gave up 6 bases and J gave up 5 bases, with 11 bases separating them. The CDR3 has 12 amino acids. This chain joins TRBV2 and TRBJ2-7; possible D gene TRBD2, 5 bases. This TCR was recovered from a man aged 45-65 years with acute or convalescent COVID-19. Sequenced input: peripheral blood. As DNA, the CDR3 is TGTGCCAGCAGCTTTGACTACAACGAGCAGTACTTC. Translated, it gives CASSFDYNEQYF.